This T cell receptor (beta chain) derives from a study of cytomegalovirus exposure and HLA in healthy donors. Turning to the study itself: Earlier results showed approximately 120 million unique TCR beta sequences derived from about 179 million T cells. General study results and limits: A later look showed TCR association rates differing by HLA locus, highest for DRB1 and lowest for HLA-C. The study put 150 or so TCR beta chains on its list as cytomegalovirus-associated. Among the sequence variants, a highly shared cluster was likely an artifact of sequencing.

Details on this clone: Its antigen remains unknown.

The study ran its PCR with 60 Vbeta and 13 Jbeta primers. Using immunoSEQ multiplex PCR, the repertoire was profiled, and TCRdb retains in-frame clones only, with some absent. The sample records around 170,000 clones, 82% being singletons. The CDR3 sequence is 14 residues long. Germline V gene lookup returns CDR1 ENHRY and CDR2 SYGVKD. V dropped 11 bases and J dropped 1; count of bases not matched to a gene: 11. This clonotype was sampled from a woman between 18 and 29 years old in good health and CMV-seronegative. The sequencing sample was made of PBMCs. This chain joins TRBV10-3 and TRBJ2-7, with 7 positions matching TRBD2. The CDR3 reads CAVGDAGASYEQYF. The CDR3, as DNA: TGTGCCGTTGGTGATGCGGGAGCGTCCTACGAGCAGTACTTC.